The following is a TCR beta chain sequence with its context. It was with 60 Vbeta and 13 Jbeta primers that the PCR ran. Produced via immunoSEQ multiplex PCR; TCRdb's table is partial and in-frame only. The sample has roughly 200,000 clones, 78% seen once; the top ten hold less than 15%. This record belongs to a study of cytomegalovirus exposure and HLA in healthy donors. The origin of this receptor is a woman in her twenties or thirties in good health and CMV-seropositive. Sequenced input: PBMCs.

CDR3 nucleotides: TGTGCCAGTAGTGTCCCTAGCGGACTTTTCGCCGGGGAGCTGTTTTTT. Translation: CASSVPSGLFAGELFF. The chain couples TRBV19 to TRBJ2-2; 7 bases are shared with TRBD2. The germline V gene encodes CDR1 LNHDA and CDR2 SQIVND (reference sequence). There are 16 residues in the CDR3. Unmatched junction bases numbered 12, after V lost 5 bases and J lost 6 bases.